The 21 T cell receptor beta chains given below trace back to one sample, sequenced in a study of regulatory T cells in long-lasting Graves disease. TCR beta libraries were built with iRepertoire HTBI primers and Arm-PCR of CDR3 regions. TCRdb reprocessed the multiplex PCR reads via MiXCR and lists one record per CDR3 protein. The sample includes around 460,000 distinct CDR3 sequences, approximately 23% seen only once; the top ten take roughly 14%. Indicated time point: persistent/refractory GD, antithyroid drugs over 5 years with positive TRAb. PBMC RNA was the source of the TCR library. This sample comprised peripheral blood mononuclear cells (PBMCs), obtained when the disease was refractory, from a patient treated with antithyroid drugs. All receptors derive from a female donor with Graves disease.

This chain connects TRBV3-1 to TRBJ1-5; D gene unclear. With 0 bases removed from V and 2 bases from J, the gap between germline ends came to 8 bases. The CDR3 contains 15 residues. Germline assignment: CDR1 LGHDT and CDR2 YNNKEL (reference sequence). CDR3 bases: TGTGCCAGCAGCCAAGATGTAACCGGCAATCAGCCCCAGCATTTT. Protein: CASSQDVTGNQPQHF. Using reference TRBV3-1 and TRBJ1-5 for the parts outside the CDR3, the full variable domain is DTAVSQTPKYLVTQMGNDKSIKCEQNLGHDTMYWYKQDSKKFLKIMFSYNNKELIINETVPNRFSPKSPDKAHLNLHINSLELGDSAVYFCASSQDVTGNQPQHFGDGTRLSIL.

The chain joins TRBV20-1 to TRBJ1-5; 8 nucleotides align to TRBD1. V trimming: 6 bases; J trimming: 11 bases; junction bases outside the gene matches: 15. This CDR3 contains 14 residues. Germline values: CDR1 DFQATT, CDR2 SNEGSKA (reference sequence). The CDR3 sequence is CSAPAGQGKRAQHF. CDR3 DNA sequence: TGCAGTGCCCCGGCCGGACAGGGAAAACGAGCCCAGCATTTT.

The CDR3 sequence is CASSPLLEGYGYTF. DNA for the CDR3: TGTGCCAGCAGCCCACTTTTAGAGGGCTATGGCTACACCTTC. The V and J genes are TRBV7-9 and TRBJ1-2; D unresolved. Germline CDR1 reads SEHNR; CDR2 reads FQNEAQ (reference sequence). Between the trimmed V and J ends, which lost 5 bases and 4 bases, there was a span of 14 bases. CDR3 length equals 14 residues.

This sequence joins TRBV4-1 and TRBJ1-5, with a tentative D call TRBD1 (6 bases). Germline V gene data show CDR1 as MGHRA and CDR2 as YSYEKL. V was clipped by 2 bases and J by 6 bases, with 8 bases between them. The CDR3 runs 13 residues. The CDR3 DNA reads TGCGCCAGCAGCCAAAGGGGGGTTCAGCCCCAGCATTTT. It yields the protein CASSQRGVQPQHF.

This clonotype was observed at least ten times. The chain employs TRBV2 and TRBJ1-1, with a tentative D call TRBD1 (6 bases). Germline CDR1 reads SNHLY; CDR2 reads FYNNEI. The V end was cut by 3 bases, the J end by 7 bases, with 12 bases between. The CDR3 runs to 13 residues. The CDR3 DNA reads TGTGCCAGCAGTGAGGGACACAGCCTTGAAGCTTTCTTT. Residues: CASSEGHSLEAFF.

This clonotype was counted at least ten times. V is TRBV7-2 and J is TRBJ2-7; D uncertain. Per germline, CDR1 SGHTA and CDR2 FQGNSA. This CDR3 spans 14 amino acids. Deletions cut 5 bases from V and 4 bases from J, with 15 bases between. CDR3 amino acids: CASSLDTPNYEQYF. As DNA, the CDR3 is TGTGCCAGCAGCCTAGACACCCCGAATTACGAGCAGTACTTC.

Remarks on this clonotype: Being one base from a much bigger clone, this may be a read error. This chain links TRBV6-5 with TRBJ1-6, with D possibly being TRBD1 (5 bases). The ends were cut back, 2 bases at V and 14 bases at J, with 19 bases in the middle. This CDR3 contains 15 residues. Germline CDR1 and CDR2: MNHEY and SVGAGI. CDR3 residues: CASSYGSRGLGTLHF. DNA of the CDR3: TGTGCCAGCAGTTACGGCAGCCGGGGGTTGGGCACCCTCCACTTT.

The chain recombines TRBV24-1 with TRBJ2-2, with unresolved D. Trimming stripped 0 bases from V and 4 bases from J, with 2 bases between. The V gene's germline CDR1 is KGHDR and CDR2 SFDVKD. The CDR3 consists of 13 residues. The CDR3 spells CATSDLPTGELFF. CDR3 DNA sequence: TGTGCCACCAGTGATTTGCCCACCGGGGAGCTGTTTTTT.

The V and J genes are TRBV20-1 and TRBJ1-5; 7 bases align to TRBD1. This CDR3 has 13 amino acids. The germline gives CDR1 DFQATT, CDR2 SNEGSKA (reference sequence). V was pared by 6 bases and J by 5 bases, with 7 bases of the junction left unmatched. The CDR3 DNA reads TGCAGTGCCCAGACAGGGCGCGATCAGCCCCAGCATTTT. This translates into CSAQTGRDQPQHF.

This clonotype was seen only a few times. The chain is built from TRBV24-1 and TRBJ2-7; no definite D call. V lost 3 bases, J lost 0 bases, and 14 bases lay in between. This CDR3 has 16 amino acids. CDR1 is KGHDR, CDR2 SFDVKD, per germline. The CDR3 DNA follows: TGTGCCACCAGTGATCCCCTTCGGGCTATCTCCTACGAGCAGTACTTC. Protein product: CATSDPLRAISYEQYF.

In its sample, this clonotype was seen many times. The CDR3 DNA reads TGTGCCAGCAGGCGAGGTGGGGGGGCCTACGAGCAGTACTTC. The encoded protein is CASRRGGGAYEQYF. The V and J genes are TRBV28 and TRBJ2-7; 7 bases match TRBD2. V lost 6 bases to trimming and J lost 2 bases; unmatched junction nucleotides: 7. The CDR3 runs to 14 residues. Germline lookup yields CDR1 MDHEN and CDR2 SYDVKM.

Ten or more counts support this clonotype. The CDR3 bases are TGCAGTGCTAGTCTCGCGGGGGCGAGACAAGAGACCCAGTACTTC. Amino acid sequence: CSASLAGARQETQYF. The rearrangement joins TRBV20-1 to TRBJ2-5; TRBD2 is a possible D gene (7 bases). The CDR3 has 15 residues. Trimming removed 3 bases at V and 2 bases at J, with 16 bases between. Germline-derived CDR1 and CDR2 are DFQATT and SNEGSKA (reference sequence).

This clonotype has a count of ten or more. The J gene is TRBJ2-7, the V gene TRBV6-1; possible D gene TRBD2, 6 bases. CDR3 size: 15 residues. Germline assignment: CDR1 MNHNS and CDR2 SASEGT. V lost 6 bases and J lost 0, with 15 bases in between. The DNA of the CDR3 is TGTGCCAGCAGGCCCCTTAGCGGATCCTCCTACGAGCAGTACTTC. It translates to CASRPLSGSSYEQYF.

This clonotype has a count of ten or more. The rearrangement joins TRBV24-1 to TRBJ1-2, with TRBD1 as a possible D gene (5 bases). Germline values: CDR1 KGHDR, CDR2 SFDVKD. V lost 6 bases to trimming and J lost 2 bases, with 18 bases between them. The length of the CDR3 is 16 residues. The CDR3 loop reads CATSLGSGGSNYGYTF. Here the CDR3 DNA reads TGTGCCACCAGTCTAGGCAGTGGGGGATCAAACTATGGCTACACCTTC.

This clonotype appeared a few times. The chain is built from TRBV7-9 and TRBJ2-7; D remains ambiguous. CDR3 length: 14 residues. Germline lookup yields CDR1 SEHNR and CDR2 FQNEAQ (reference sequence). Deletions cut 2 bases from V and 1 base from J, with 9 bases between. This chain's CDR3 is CASSLMGSSYEQYF. DNA of the CDR3: TGTGCCAGCAGCTTAATGGGCTCGTCCTACGAGCAGTACTTC.

This clonotype came up many times. The CDR3: CASSSHSPLHF. The CDR3 coding sequence is TGTGCCAGCAGTTCACATTCACCCCTCCACTTT. This chain uses TRBV28 with TRBJ1-6; no reliable D call. Germline V gives CDR1 MDHEN, CDR2 SYDVKM. The germline V and J ends were trimmed by 4 bases and 8 bases, with 3 bases remaining between them. This CDR3 has 11 amino acids. Full variable domain (rest looked up from reference TRBV28 and TRBJ1-6): DVKVTQSSRYLVKRTGEKVFLECVQDMDHENMFWYRQDPGLGLRLIYFSYDVKMKEKGDIPEGYSVSREKKERFSLILESASTNQTSMYLCASSSHSPLHFGNGTRLTVT.

As concerns this clonotype: Germline and junction disagree at one end, which may indicate a read error. V and J are TRBV11-2 and TRBJ2-2; D is tentatively TRBD1 or TRBD2 (5 bases each). The CDR3 spans 19 residues. The germline V gene encodes CDR1 SGHAT and CDR2 FQNNGV. CDR3 sequence reads: CASTLPRDGSYANTGELFF. The CDR3, as DNA: TGTGCCAGCACCTTACCCAGGGACGGCTCCTACGCGAACACCGGGGAGCTGTTTTTT.

For the CDR3, the DNA is TGTGCCACCAGCAGAGGGTCGGTTGACGGAGGAAACACCATATATTTT. Translation: CATSRGSVDGGNTIYF. This chain uses TRBV15 with TRBJ1-3; no clear D. V was cut by 1 base and J by 4 bases, with 14 bases left in between. Per germline, CDR1 LNHNV and CDR2 YYDKDF (reference sequence). The length of the CDR3 is 16 residues.

At least ten counts were recorded for this clonotype. The chain joins TRBV28 to TRBJ2-7; 7 nucleotides agree with TRBD1. This CDR3 has 15 amino acids. The germline V gene encodes CDR1 MDHEN and CDR2 SYDVKM. The V gene end was trimmed by 5 bases and the J gene end by 3 bases; junction bases not matched to a gene: 10. DNA of the CDR3: TGTGCCAGCAGTCCCGTCGGGACAGACTACTACGAGCAGTACTTC. It translates to CASSPVGTDYYEQYF.

This chain joins TRBV6-2 or TRBV6-3 and TRBJ2-5, with 7 bases aligning to TRBD2. V gave up 8 bases and J gave up 2 bases; unmatched junction bases: 8. The germline gives CDR1 MNHEY, CDR2 SVGEGT. The CDR3 has 14 amino acids. This CDR3 is CASQLWGGQETQYF. The CDR3 bases are TGTGCCAGCCAACTCTGGGGGGGGCAAGAGACCCAGTACTTC.

Turning to this clonotype: At one end the junction does not follow the germline gene, possibly because of a read error. This chain joins TRBV18 and TRBJ1-1; TRBD1 matches 7 bases. The length of the CDR3 is 14 residues. Per the germline V gene, CDR1 is KGHSH and CDR2 is LQKENI. Here the CDR3 reads CASSFEQGYTEAFF. Here the CDR3 DNA reads TGCGCCAGCAGCTTCGAACAGGGGTACACTGAAGCTTTCTTT. The whole variable domain, filled in from reference TRBV18 and TRBJ1-1, reads NAGVMQNPRHLVRRRGQEARLRCSPMKGHSHVYWYRQLPEEGLKFMVYLQKENIIDESGMPKERFSAEFPKEGPSILRIQQVVRGDSAAYFCASSFEQGYTEAFFGQGTRLTVV.